These 13 T cell receptor beta chains were all obtained from the same sample, sequenced in a study of cytomegalovirus exposure and HLA in healthy donors. PCR involved 60 Vbeta and 13 Jbeta primers. Libraries were prepared by immunoSEQ multiplex PCR; TCRdb keeps only in-frame clonotypes and omits some of them. This table has over 100,000 clones, about 74% appearing once. Sequencing input: PBMCs. The receptors were sampled from a male donor in good health and CMV-seronegative.

V usage is TRBV4-3 and J usage is TRBJ1-3, with D unclear. V was cut by 4 bases and J by 0 bases, with 13 bases left in between. Germline V lookup: CDR1 LGHNA, CDR2 YSLEER. CDR3 length: 16 residues. CDR3 nucleotide sequence: TGCGCCAGCAGCCCCCATTCGGCGGACTCTGGAAACACCATATATTTT. As protein: CASSPHSADSGNTIYF.

V gene TRBV28 combines with J gene TRBJ2-1; D perhaps matches TRBD1 (6 bases). Germline lookup yields CDR1 MDHEN and CDR2 SYDVKM. Trimming pared 8 bases from V and 2 bases from J, leaving 10 bases between. The CDR3 runs 13 residues. The CDR3 DNA follows: TGTGCCAGCTCTGGGACACCCTACAATGAGCAGTTCTTC. Encoded protein: CASSGTPYNEQFF.

This clone was seen once. V is TRBV2 and J is TRBJ2-2, with TRBD2 matching 10 bases. The germline gives CDR1 SNHLY, CDR2 FYNNEI. This CDR3 has 15 residues. The ends lost 4 bases at V and 5 bases at J; junction bases unmatched: 4. CDR3: CASSVERGGTGELFF. The CDR3 region has the DNA TGTGCCAGCAGTGTTGAGCGGGGGGGTACCGGGGAGCTGTTTTTT.

The genes are TRBV5-6 and TRBJ2-7; 13 bases agree with TRBD2. CDR3 size: 16 residues. From germline, CDR1 is SGHDT and CDR2 YYEEEE. The ends lost 0 bases at V and 3 bases at J; junction bases unmatched: 3. CDR3 DNA: TGTGCCAGCAGCTTGGGACTAGCGGGGGGCCTCTACGAGCAGTACTTC. Its protein is CASSLGLAGGLYEQYF.

The V gene is TRBV19, the J gene TRBJ2-2; 7 bases are a match to TRBD1. V lost 1 base to trimming and J lost 5 bases; unmatched junction nucleotides: 10. CDR3 length equals 17 residues. Per germline, CDR1 LNHDA and CDR2 SQIVND (reference sequence). The CDR3 sequence is CASSIGSWDRITGELFF. The CDR3 bases are TGTGCCAGTAGTATAGGGTCCTGGGACAGAATAACCGGGGAGCTGTTTTTT.

This chain joins TRBV28 and TRBJ2-7, with D perhaps TRBD2 (7 bases). Deletions cut 2 bases from V and 6 bases from J, with 11 bases between. CDR1 is MDHEN and CDR2 is SYDVKM in the germline V gene. This CDR3 spans 13 amino acids. CDR3 nucleotide sequence: TGTGCCAGCAGTTTACTCGCGGGGGCCGAGCAGTACTTC. It encodes CASSLLAGAEQYF.

CDR3 nucleotide sequence: TGTGCCAGCAGTTGGGACAGGGCCGAGCAGTACTTC. Translating gives CASSWDRAEQYF. V is TRBV6-1 and J is TRBJ2-7, with 9 bases fitting TRBD1. V gave up 5 bases and J gave up 6 bases; unmatched junction bases: 2. Germline V gives CDR1 MNHNS, CDR2 SASEGT. The CDR3 runs to 12 residues.

This chain connects TRBV6-5 to TRBJ2-5, with D tentatively TRBD2 (6 bases). CDR1 MNHEY and CDR2 SVGAGI come from the germline V gene. Trimming stripped 0 bases from V and 4 bases from J, with 12 bases between. The CDR3 runs 15 residues. Here the CDR3 reads CASSYSLVGGETQYF. CDR3 bases: TGTGCCAGCAGTTACTCGCTAGTCGGGGGAGAGACCCAGTACTTC.

The genes are TRBV7-2 and TRBJ2-5; 9 nucleotides line up with TRBD1. The trim removed 6 bases at V and 5 bases at J, leaving 7 bases unmatched. The CDR3 extends over 14 amino acids. Looked up from germline, CDR1 is SGHTA and CDR2 is FQGNSA. CDR3 in amino acids: CASSRNRGHETQYF. Written as DNA, the CDR3 is TGTGCCAGCAGTCGAAACAGGGGGCATGAGACCCAGTACTTC.

This clone was found a few times. The chain has TRBV6-1 and TRBJ1-5; tentative D call: TRBD1 (6 bases). The CDR3 runs 14 residues. Trimming left V 6 bases short and J 4 bases short, with 13 bases between. Germline V CDR1 and CDR2: MNHNS, SASEGT. CDR3 nucleotide sequence: TGTGCCAGCAGGGGGGGGGCGGAGAATCAGCCCCAGCATTTT. Protein: CASRGGAENQPQHF.

This sequence joins TRBV2 and TRBJ2-3; D gene uncertain. This CDR3 spans 11 amino acids. The germline gives CDR1 SNHLY, CDR2 FYNNEI. Trimming left V 3 bases short and J 7 bases short, with 5 bases between. CDR3 in amino acids: CASSEQNTQYF. CDR3 DNA sequence: TGTGCCAGCAGTGAGCAGAATACGCAGTATTTT.

The chain combines TRBV7-9 with TRBJ1-3; D is uncertain. The CDR3 loop spans 14 amino acids. Germline assignment: CDR1 SEHNR and CDR2 FQNEAQ (reference sequence). V lost 5 bases and J lost 2, with 10 bases in between. The CDR3 protein is CASSREGAGNTIYF. The CDR3 nucleotides are TGTGCCAGCAGCCGTGAGGGTGCTGGAAACACCATATATTTT.

The chain combines TRBV19 with TRBJ1-2, with TRBD1 identical over 7 bases. This CDR3 is built from 13 residues. After removal of 6 bases from V and 2 bases from J, the junction contained 3 bases not matched to a gene. Germline assignment: CDR1 LNHDA and CDR2 SQIVND (reference sequence). The CDR3 nucleotides read TGTGCCAGTAGAGGACAGGTCAACTATGGCTACACCTTC. This encodes CASRGQVNYGYTF. The full variable domain, completed using reference TRBV19 and TRBJ1-2, is DGGITQSPKYLFRKEGQNVTLSCEQNLNHDAMYWYRQDPGQGLRLIYYSQIVNDFQKGDIAEGYSVSREKKESFPLTVTSAQKNPTAFYLCASRGQVNYGYTFGSGTRLTVV.